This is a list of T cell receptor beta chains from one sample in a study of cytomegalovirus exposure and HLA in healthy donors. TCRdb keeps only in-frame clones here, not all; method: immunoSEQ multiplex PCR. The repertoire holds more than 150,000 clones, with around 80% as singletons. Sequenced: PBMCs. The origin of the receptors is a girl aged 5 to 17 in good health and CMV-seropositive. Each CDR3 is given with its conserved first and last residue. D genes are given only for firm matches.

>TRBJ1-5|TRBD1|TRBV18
TGTGCCAGCTCACTGCTAGGAGGTGCCGGGACAGGGGCCAATCAGCCCCAGCATTTT
CASSLLGGAGTGANQPQHF
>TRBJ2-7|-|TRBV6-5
TGTGCCAGCAGTTACCGGGACATATCCTACGAGCAGTACTTC
CASSYRDISYEQYF
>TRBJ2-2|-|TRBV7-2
TGTGCCAGCAGCTTACTCCTGCTAGGTGCCGGGGAGCTGTTTTTT
CASSLLLLGAGELFF
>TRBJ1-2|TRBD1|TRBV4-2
TGTGCCAGCAGCCAAATACAGGGGGCGCAAACGGGCTACACCTTC
CASSQIQGAQTGYTF
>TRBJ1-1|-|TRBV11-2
TGTGCCAGCAGCCGACTGGGGAGTAAGAACACTGAAGCTTTCTTT
CASSRLGSKNTEAFF
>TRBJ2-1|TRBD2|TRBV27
TGTGCCAGCAGTTTATGGGGGACTAGGTCCTACAATGAGCAGTTCTTC
CASSLWGTRSYNEQFF
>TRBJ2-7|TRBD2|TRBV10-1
TGCGCCAGCAGTGAGTCGATCCTAGCGGGAGCTTACGAGCAGTACTTC
CASSESILAGAYEQYF
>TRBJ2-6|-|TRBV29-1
TGCAGCGTTGAAGGGACGGAGGCTTCTGGGGCCAACGTCCTGACTTTC
CSVEGTEASGANVLTF
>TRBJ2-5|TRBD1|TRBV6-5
TGTGCCAGCAGTTACGGGACAGGGGTGGGGGAGACCCAGTACTTC
CASSYGTGVGETQYF
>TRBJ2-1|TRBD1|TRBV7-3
TGTGCCAGCAGCCCCGGACAGGGTTACAATGAGCAGTTCTTC
CASSPGQGYNEQFF
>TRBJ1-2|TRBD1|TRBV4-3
TGCGCCAGCAGCCAAGCCGGGACAGCTACATCCTATGGCTACACCTTC
CASSQAGTATSYGYTF